Each of the 32 T cell receptor beta chains below was sequenced from the same sample in a study of OX40 agonist ivuxolimab in advanced cancers. Method: immunoSEQ multiplex PCR; TCRdb's copy keeps in-frame clones and lacks some. The sample carries tens of thousands of clones, roughly 85% recorded once. The sample was CD4+ or CD8+ T cells sorted from blood, taken in a trial of the OX40 agonist ivuxolimab. The receptor set was obtained from an adult with an advanced solid tumor such as melanoma, head and neck, liver or kidney cancer.

The sample holds one count of this clone. The genes are TRBV15 and TRBJ1-4; TRBD1 aligns across 9 bases. J was trimmed by 4 bases and V by 3 bases; bases with no gene match: 0. CDR3 length equals 14 residues. The V gene's germline CDR1 is LNHNV and CDR2 YYDKDF (reference sequence). CDR3 sequence: CATSRGQGNEKLFF. The CDR3 nucleotides are TGTGCCACCAGCAGGGGACAGGGTAATGAAAAACTGTTTTTT.

The rearrangement links TRBV27 to TRBJ2-7; 9 bases map to TRBD1. Per germline, CDR1 MNHEY and CDR2 SMNVEV (reference sequence). V gave up 6 bases and J gave up 1 base; unmatched junction bases: 7. The CDR3 covers 15 residues. The chain's CDR3 is CASSISTGGSYEQYF. CDR3 DNA: TGTGCCAGCAGCATTTCGACAGGGGGATCCTACGAGCAGTACTTC.

Comments on this clone: Other nucleotide sequences in the sample specify the same CDR3. The V and J genes are TRBV6-5 and TRBJ1-5; 9 nucleotides agree with TRBD1. Looked up from germline, CDR1 is MNHEY and CDR2 is SVGAGI. J lost 5 bases, V lost 0 bases, and 2 bases had no gene match. The CDR3 is 15 amino acids. The CDR3 DNA follows: TGTGCCAGCAGTTACTCCCGGACAGGGGATCAGCCCCAGCATTTT. Protein sequence: CASSYSRTGDQPQHF.

The V and J genes are TRBV7-9 and TRBJ2-5, with D possibly TRBD2 on 5 matching bases. The length of the CDR3 is 15 residues. V was pared by 1 base and J by 7 bases, with 16 bases between. Germline CDR1 and CDR2: SEHNR and FQNEAQ (reference sequence). The CDR3 here is CASSLDGGPLRTQYF. In DNA, the CDR3 is TGTGCCAGCAGCTTAGACGGCGGGCCCCTGAGGACCCAGTACTTC.

CDR3 nucleotides: TGTGCCAGCAGCTTGAGCACCTACGAGCAGTACTTC. Translating gives CASSLSTYEQYF. This chain joins TRBV11-3 and TRBJ2-7; no clear D. The CDR3 totals 12 residues. Trimming removed 3 bases at V and 2 bases at J, with 5 bases between. Per the germline V gene, CDR1 is SGHNT and CDR2 is YENEEA.

This chain links TRBV2 with TRBJ2-1; TRBD2 aligns across 7 bases. The CDR3 sequence is 13 residues long. Germline CDR1 and CDR2: SNHLY and FYNNEI. The junction had 3 bases not matched to a gene; V was cut back by 1 base and J by 9 bases. CDR3 nucleotide sequence: TGTGCCAGCAGTGAAGGGACTAGGGGTGAGCAGTTCTTC. Residues: CASSEGTRGEQFF. The whole variable domain, filled in from reference TRBV2 and TRBJ2-1, reads EPEVTQTPSHQVTQMGQEVILRCVPISNHLYFYWYRQILGQKVEFLVSFYNNEISEKSEIFDDQFSVERPDGSNFTLKIRSTKLEDSAMYFCASSEGTRGEQFFGPGTRLTVL.

Only one count was recorded for this clone. The chain carries TRBV7-2 and TRBJ1-5, with D unresolved. CDR3 length: 15 amino acids. V was trimmed by 2 bases and J by 1 base, leaving 9 bases between them. Germline V gives CDR1 SGHTA, CDR2 FQGNSA. This chain's CDR3 is CASSLYHRSNQPQHF. DNA for the CDR3: TGTGCCAGCAGCTTATACCACAGAAGCAATCAGCCCCAGCATTTT.

This clone appeared a few times. V is TRBV5-1 and J is TRBJ2-2; the match to TRBD1 covers 7 bases. CDR3 length equals 16 residues. Germline loops: CDR1 SGHRS, CDR2 YFSETQ. V trimming: 5 bases; J trimming: 6 bases; junction bases outside the gene matches: 13. CDR3 nucleotide sequence: TGCGCCAGCAGATTTGGACCAGGGGGTTCTGCCGGGGAGCTGTTTTTT. It yields the protein CASRFGPGGSAGELFF.

The chain has TRBV27 and TRBJ2-2; maybe TRBD1 (5 bases). Looked up from germline, CDR1 is MNHEY and CDR2 is SMNVEV (reference sequence). The CDR3 sequence is 16 residues long. The V and J ends lost 3 bases and 1 base respectively, with 12 bases between them. In DNA, the CDR3 is TGTGCCAGCAGTTTGGGAAGGGGCAAGAACACCGGGGAGCTGTTTTTT. Translation: CASSLGRGKNTGELFF.

This clone has only one observation. The rearrangement links TRBV6-6 to TRBJ1-2; weak D call: TRBD1 (5 bases). Between the trimmed V and J ends, which lost 5 bases and 8 bases, there was a span of 12 bases. CDR1 MNHNY and CDR2 SVGAGI come from the germline V gene (reference sequence). The CDR3 runs to 12 residues. The CDR3: CASSGAARGYTF. DNA for the CDR3: TGTGCCAGCAGTGGGGCGGCGAGAGGCTACACCTTC.

The chain employs TRBV5-5 and TRBJ2-3; the D is unclear. V shed 0 bases and J shed 5 bases, with 10 bases lying between them. Germline CDR1 SGHKS, CDR2 YYEKEE (reference sequence). The CDR3 totals 14 residues. This chain's CDR3 is CASSLGLPQDTQYF. CDR3 DNA: TGTGCCAGCAGCTTGGGTCTTCCTCAAGATACGCAGTATTTT.

V and J are TRBV5-6 and TRBJ2-1, with D tentatively TRBD2 (6 bases). V was clipped by 4 bases and J by 9 bases, with 14 bases between them. The CDR3 is made up of 13 amino acids. In germline, CDR1 is SGHDT, CDR2 YYEEEE. The CDR3 region has the DNA TGTGCCAGCAGCCCCGGAGGGTTTGGTGAGCAGTTCTTC. Translating gives CASSPGGFGEQFF.

The rearrangement uses TRBV5-4 and TRBJ1-2; 8 nucleotides match TRBD1. Germline CDR1 reads SGHNT; CDR2 reads YYREEE (reference sequence). V was clipped by 3 bases and J by 8 bases; unmatched bases: 6. This CDR3 is 13 amino acids long. This CDR3 is CASSSQGVEGYTF. The DNA for the CDR3 is TGTGCCAGCAGCTCACAGGGGGTGGAAGGCTACACCTTC.

DNA for the CDR3: TGTGCCAGCAGCGGGGACACGAACACTGAAGCTTTCTTT. The encoded protein is CASSGDTNTEAFF. The chain carries TRBV7-6 and TRBJ1-1; weak D call: TRBD1 (6 bases). This CDR3 is built from 13 residues. Germline CDR1 is SGHVS and CDR2 is FNYEAQ. V was trimmed by 5 bases and J by 1 base, leaving 8 bases between them.

The chain has TRBV7-6 and TRBJ2-1; no firm D call. CDR1 and CDR2 (germline): SGHVS, FNYEAQ. This CDR3 has 16 residues. Deletions cut 1 base from V and 4 bases from J, with 14 bases between. This CDR3 reads CASSLGGSTKYNEQFF. CDR3 DNA sequence: TGTGCCAGCAGCTTAGGTGGTAGCACAAAATACAATGAGCAGTTCTTC. Full variable domain (remainder filled in from reference TRBV7-6 and TRBJ2-1): GAGVSQSPRYKVTKRGQDVALRCDPISGHVSLYWYRQALGQGPEFLTYFNYEAQQDKSGLPNDRFSAERPEGSISTLTIQRTEQRDSAMYRCASSLGGSTKYNEQFFGPGTRLTVL.

This clone was picked up a small number of times. The chain is built from TRBV5-1 and TRBJ2-3, with 12 bases fitting TRBD2. Looked up from germline, CDR1 is SGHRS and CDR2 is YFSETQ. V trimming: 3 bases; J trimming: 4 bases; junction bases outside the gene matches: 9. The CDR3 contains 17 residues. The CDR3 loop is CASSSTALAGGSDTQYF. The DNA of the CDR3 is TGCGCCAGCAGCTCCACGGCACTAGCGGGAGGTTCAGATACGCAGTATTTT.

This clone has a single count. The chain joins TRBV7-9 to TRBJ1-1; D is uncertain. The CDR3 contains 14 residues. Germline-derived CDR1 and CDR2 are SEHNR and FQNEAQ (reference sequence). Trimming cost V 5 bases and J 1 base, with 11 bases left between them. The CDR3 loop reads CASSPRAGNTEAFF. Here the CDR3 DNA reads TGTGCCAGCAGCCCAAGGGCAGGGAACACTGAAGCTTTCTTT.

The V gene is TRBV2, the J gene TRBJ2-7; no clear D. CDR1 is SNHLY and CDR2 is FYNNEI in the germline V gene. The CDR3 runs to 12 residues. The V gene lost 10 bases and the J gene lost 3 bases, with 13 bases spanning the gap. The CDR3, as DNA: TGTGCCACCAGGAGATTGTTCTACGAGCAGTACTTC. Translated, it gives CATRRLFYEQYF.

The rearrangement joins TRBV11-3 to TRBJ1-2; TRBD1 is a possible D gene (5 bases). V lost 4 bases, J lost 4 bases, and 22 bases lay in between. Germline lookup yields CDR1 SGHNT and CDR2 YENEEA. The CDR3 sequence is 17 residues long. CDR3 sequence reads: CASSSQGGNAVGYGYTF. The CDR3 DNA reads TGTGCCAGCAGCTCCCAGGGAGGGAACGCCGTGGGCTATGGCTACACCTTC.

This chain connects TRBV6-5 to TRBJ1-2; D ambiguous. This CDR3 region has 11 residues. From germline, CDR1 is MNHEY and CDR2 SVGAGI. The germline V and J ends were trimmed by 5 bases and 8 bases, with 9 bases remaining between them. The CDR3 sequence: CASSNGWGYTF. The CDR3 bases are TGTGCCAGCAGTAACGGATGGGGCTACACCTTC.

The rearrangement links TRBV27 to TRBJ2-1; 8 bases fit TRBD1. V was pared by 3 bases and J by 9 bases, with 4 bases of the junction left unmatched. Looked up from germline, CDR1 is MNHEY and CDR2 is SMNVEV (reference sequence). This CDR3 has 13 amino acids. The CDR3 here is CASSFIQGGEQFF. DNA for the CDR3: TGTGCCAGCAGTTTTATACAGGGGGGTGAGCAGTTCTTC.

This clone has only one observation. The V and J genes are TRBV12-5 and TRBJ2-3; TRBD1 matches at 10 bases. The germline V gene encodes CDR1 LGHNT and CDR2 FRNRAP. Germline trimming cut 6 bases from V and 4 bases from J; bases unmatched to any gene: 7. The CDR3 totals 15 residues. The CDR3 DNA follows: TGTGCTAGTGGCCCGGGACAGGGGTCGTCAGATACGCAGTATTTT. It translates to CASGPGQGSSDTQYF.

The V and J genes are TRBV6-1 and TRBJ2-1; D unclear. V lost 5 bases, J lost 9 bases, and 8 bases lay in between. Germline V CDR1 and CDR2: MNHNS, SASEGT. The CDR3 totals 11 residues. CDR3 region: CASSYVREQFF. CDR3 coding DNA: TGTGCCAGCAGTTACGTGCGTGAGCAGTTCTTC.

This clone was recorded only once. The chain is built from TRBV11-2 and TRBJ1-4; D gene ambiguous. The germline V gene encodes CDR1 SGHAT and CDR2 FQNNGV. This CDR3 is built from 18 residues. V was trimmed by 2 bases and J by 0 bases, leaving 16 bases between them. CDR3 protein: CASSLNRGRQATNEKLFF. As DNA, the CDR3 is TGTGCCAGCAGCTTAAATCGAGGACGCCAGGCAACTAATGAAAAACTGTTTTTT.

The chain uses TRBV2 and TRBJ1-2; TRBD1 matches 11 bases. The CDR3 runs to 13 residues. Germline CDR1 and CDR2: SNHLY and FYNNEI. Unmatched junction bases numbered 2, after V lost 9 bases and J lost 2 bases. The CDR3 DNA follows: TGTGCCAGAGGGACAGGGGGAAACTATGGCTACACCTTC. Translation gives CARGTGGNYGYTF.

The chain carries TRBV9 and TRBJ2-2; maybe TRBD2 (5 bases). CDR1 SGDLS and CDR2 YYNGEE come from the germline V gene. Trimming stripped 4 bases from V and 1 base from J, with 11 bases between. CDR3 size: 15 residues. The CDR3 region is CASSRDGRNTGELFF. The CDR3 DNA reads as TGTGCCAGCAGCCGTGATGGGAGGAACACCGGGGAGCTGTTTTTT.

This chain uses TRBV18 with TRBJ1-1, with a possible D match to TRBD1 (5 bases). V dropped 2 bases and J dropped 3 bases, with 7 bases sitting between them. Germline V gene sequence: CDR1 KGHSH, CDR2 LQKENI. The CDR3 has 13 amino acids. CDR3 coding DNA: TGTGCCAGCTCACCAATCAGGGACACTGAAGCTTTCTTT. Translating gives CASSPIRDTEAFF.

The gene calls are TRBV29-1 and TRBJ2-2; TRBD2 matches at 8 bases. This CDR3 is built from 14 residues. V lost 4 bases and J lost 4; bases outside the gene matches: 5. The germline gives CDR1 SQVTM, CDR2 ANQGSEA. CDR3 sequence reads: CSVAAGVVTGELFF. CDR3 bases: TGCAGCGTTGCAGCGGGAGTTGTCACCGGGGAGCTGTTTTTT.

In its sample, this clone was seen once. The chain is built from TRBV5-6 and TRBJ2-3; D uncertain. This CDR3 contains 15 residues. V lost 2 bases, J lost 1 base, and 11 bases lay in between. Germline CDR1 and CDR2: SGHDT and YYEEEE. Here the CDR3 reads CASSLGVSRTDTQYF. DNA of the CDR3: TGTGCCAGCAGCTTAGGAGTCAGCCGCACAGATACGCAGTATTTT.

The V call is TRBV2, the J call TRBJ2-1, with 10 bases identical to TRBD2. Trimming removed 6 bases from V and 2 bases from J; junction bases left unmatched: 4. In germline, CDR1 is SNHLY, CDR2 FYNNEI. The CDR3 runs to 15 residues. The CDR3 DNA sequence: TGTGCCAGCAGGAGGCTAGCGGGAGCCTACAATGAGCAGTTCTTC. Its protein product is CASRRLAGAYNEQFF.

The J gene is TRBJ1-6, the V gene TRBV6-5, with D possibly being TRBD1 (5 bases). The V end was cut by 7 bases, the J end by 2 bases, with 12 bases between. The V gene's germline CDR1 is MNHEY and CDR2 SVGAGI. The CDR3 covers 15 residues. The CDR3 reads CASTPGGTYNSPLHF. DNA of the CDR3: TGTGCCAGCACCCCCGGGGGGACCTATAATTCACCCCTCCACTTT.

V and J are TRBV4-2 and TRBJ2-7; D is uncertain. V was pared by 2 bases and J by 0 bases, with 11 bases between. The length of the CDR3 is 15 residues. Germline assignment: CDR1 LGHNA and CDR2 YNFKEQ. The CDR3 DNA sequence: TGTGCCAGCAGCCAATCTGGGATAAGCTCCTACGAGCAGTACTTC. Translation gives CASSQSGISSYEQYF.